The 25 T cell receptor beta chains below all came from one sample that was sequenced in a study of human T cells and chemical hapten exposure. Time point meaning: pre-sensitization, week 0. The sample's treatment: therapeutic diphenylcyclopropenone sensitization with weekly scalp DPC. TCRdb ran MiXCR on the RACE reads and lists one entry per CDR3 protein. Of around 300,000 distinct CDR3 sequences listed, roughly 6% were seen once; the top ten hold around 8.8%. The sample consisted of whole blood, taken in connection with sensitization to the hapten diphenylcyclopropenone (DPC). The receptors here all came from a woman younger than 30 with alopecia areata. Some clones in this sample may be carry-over from other donors' samples.

V is TRBV5-6 and J is TRBJ2-5; tentative D call: TRBD2 (7 bases). Germline CDR1 reads SGHDT; CDR2 reads YYEEEE. This CDR3 has 14 amino acids. V was shortened by 4 bases and J by 4 bases, with 14 bases between the two germline ends. CDR3 bases: TGTGCCAGCAGCCCGGTGGGGGGGCTAGAGACCCAGTACTTC. This sequence encodes CASSPVGGLETQYF. Full variable domain (outside the CDR3, taken from reference TRBV5-6 and TRBJ2-5): DAGVTQSPTHLIKTRGQQVTLRCSPKSGHDTVSWYQQALGQGPQFIFQYYEEEERQRGNFPDRFSGHQFPNYSSELNVNALLLGDSALYLCASSPVGGLETQYFGPGTRLLVL.

This clonotype occurred many times. V is TRBV4-3 and J is TRBJ2-7; D may correspond to TRBD1 or TRBD2 (5 bases each). The CDR3 sequence is 13 residues long. Germline values: CDR1 LGHNA, CDR2 YSLEER. The V gene lost 0 bases and the J gene lost 6 bases, with 9 bases spanning the gap. The CDR3: CASSQDSGAEQYF. The CDR3 DNA reads as TGCGCCAGCAGCCAAGATTCCGGGGCCGAGCAGTACTTC.

As concerns this clonotype: A read error is possible here, since a much larger clone lies one base away. The rearrangement joins TRBV28 to TRBJ2-5, with 8 bases matching TRBD1. Germline V lookup: CDR1 MDHEN, CDR2 SYDVKM. The CDR3 length is 15 residues. V was clipped by 6 bases and J by 5 bases; unmatched bases: 11. CDR3 in amino acids: CASSSAGGRGETQYF. The DNA of the CDR3 is TGTGCCAGCAGCTCCGCAGGGGGCCGTGGGGAGACCCAGTACTTC.

This clonotype was found many times. The rearrangement joins TRBV4-2 to TRBJ2-1; D remains ambiguous. From germline, CDR1 is LGHNA and CDR2 YNFKEQ. V gave up 3 bases and J gave up 7 bases, with 16 bases separating them. The CDR3 covers 15 residues. The CDR3 DNA sequence: TGTGCCAGCAGCCAGATGGATTCTCTACCTAATGAGCAGTTCTTC. Translated: CASSQMDSLPNEQFF.

This chain uses TRBV28 with TRBJ2-3, with D maybe TRBD1 (6 bases). CDR1 MDHEN and CDR2 SYDVKM come from the germline V gene. The CDR3 length is 16 residues. The V and J ends lost 1 base and 5 bases respectively, with 16 bases between them. CDR3 coding DNA: TGTGCCAGCAGTTTATCCCCTGGCAGGGGCCTAGATACGCAGTATTTT. Encoded protein: CASSLSPGRGLDTQYF.

This clonotype came up a few times. The chain employs TRBV6-5 and TRBJ1-6, with D uncertain. The V end lost 6 bases, the J end lost 0 bases, and 15 bases lay between the germline ends. The germline V gene has CDR1 MNHEY and CDR2 SVGAGI. The CDR3 contains 17 residues. The CDR3 coding sequence is TGTGCCAGCAGACTCCTTCCAGATAGCTCCTATAATTCACCCCTCCACTTT. Its protein product is CASRLLPDSSYNSPLHF.

This clonotype was seen ten or more times. This rearrangement joins TRBV7-2 to TRBJ2-5, with D possibly being TRBD2 (6 bases). CDR3 size: 14 residues. Germline V gives CDR1 SGHTA, CDR2 FQGNSA. V lost 2 bases and J 2 bases, leaving 9 bases between the germline ends. CDR3 nucleotides: TGTGCCAGCAGCTTAATGGAGGGGCAAGAGACCCAGTACTTC. Protein sequence: CASSLMEGQETQYF.

This clonotype was picked up a small number of times. J is TRBJ2-5 and V is TRBV28; 11 positions match TRBD2. This CDR3 region has 17 residues. The junction had 9 bases not matched to a gene; V was cut back by 4 bases and J by 2 bases. The V gene's germline CDR1 is MDHEN and CDR2 SYDVKM. The CDR3 DNA reads as TGTGCCAGCAGTTCTCGACTAGCGGGGCGCTTACAAGAGACCCAGTACTTC. Translation gives CASSSRLAGRLQETQYF.

This clonotype was counted ten times or more. The chain links TRBV27 to TRBJ1-1; no clear D. Germline V gene data show CDR1 as MNHEY and CDR2 as SMNVEV (reference sequence). This CDR3 is 13 amino acids long. Deletions cut 6 bases from V and 4 bases from J, with 12 bases between. The CDR3 spells CASRRTMGTEAFF. CDR3 in DNA: TGTGCCAGCAGAAGGACGATGGGCACTGAAGCTTTCTTT.

The chain carries TRBV4-2 and TRBJ1-1, with 7 positions matching TRBD1. CDR1 is LGHNA, CDR2 YNFKEQ, per germline. The length of the CDR3 is 14 residues. The V and J ends lost 0 bases and 11 bases, in that order; junction bases with no gene match: 9. CDR3 protein: CASSQEAGTDKAFF. CDR3 DNA: TGTGCCAGCAGCCAAGAGGCGGGGACAGATAAGGCTTTCTTT.

Many counts were recorded for this clonotype. The chain links TRBV20-1 to TRBJ1-6; D gene unclear. Per germline, CDR1 DFQATT and CDR2 SNEGSKA (reference sequence). Trimming removed 1 base at V and 8 bases at J, with 6 bases between. The CDR3 covers 12 residues. The CDR3 here is CSARGVDSPLHF. As DNA, the CDR3 is TGCAGTGCTAGAGGTGTGGATTCACCCCTCCACTTT.

This clonotype appeared a few times. This chain joins TRBV6-6 and TRBJ1-4; no definite D call. V was trimmed by 2 bases and J by 3 bases, leaving 7 bases between them. This CDR3 region has 14 residues. Germline CDR1 MNHNY, CDR2 SVGAGI (reference sequence). CDR3 in DNA: TGTGCCAGCAGTTACGGGAATCCTAATGAAAAACTGTTTTTT. It is translated as CASSYGNPNEKLFF.

This clonotype was recorded many times. The chain is built from TRBV6-2 or TRBV6-3 and TRBJ1-3; TRBD1 matches 7 bases. The CDR3 totals 17 residues. The germline CDR1 and CDR2 sequences are MNHEY and SVGEGT. The junction had 13 bases not matched to a gene; V was cut back by 8 bases and J by 0 bases. The CDR3 reads CASVDRTRENSGNTIYF. CDR3 nucleotides: TGTGCCAGCGTGGACAGGACCAGGGAGAACTCTGGAAACACCATATATTTT.

This clonotype was seen a few times. The chain is built from TRBV6-2 or TRBV6-3 and TRBJ2-1, with 8 nucleotides matching TRBD2. CDR1 is MNHEY, CDR2 SVGEGT, per germline. There are 12 residues in the CDR3. V lost 6 bases and J lost 10; bases outside the gene matches: 5. The CDR3 sequence is CASSPGGREQFF. The CDR3 region has the DNA TGTGCCAGCAGCCCGGGGGGGAGAGAGCAGTTCTTC.

This clonotype was picked up a small number of times. The chain recombines TRBV13 with TRBJ2-7; no firm D call. The germline V gene encodes CDR1 PRHDT and CDR2 FYEKMQ (reference sequence). With 5 bases removed from V and 0 bases from J, the gap between germline ends came to 11 bases. The CDR3 extends over 14 amino acids. CDR3 loop: CASSTDRSSYEQYF. CDR3 DNA: TGTGCCAGCAGCACGGACCGAAGCTCCTACGAGCAGTACTTC.

This clonotype was seen more than once but under ten times. The chain uses TRBV12-3 or TRBV12-4 and TRBJ1-5; D is perhaps TRBD1 (5 bases). The CDR3 loop spans 14 amino acids. V lost 6 bases, J lost 2 bases, and 11 bases lay in between. DNA for the CDR3: TGTGCCAGCAGACCTGCGGGGGGCAATCAGCCCCAGCATTTT. The encoded protein is CASRPAGGNQPQHF.

The chain uses TRBV19 and TRBJ1-2, with D hard to call. CDR3 length: 10 residues. The V and J ends lost 8 bases and 7 bases respectively, with 8 bases between them. Germline-derived CDR1 and CDR2 are LNHDA and SQIVND (reference sequence). The CDR3 DNA reads as TGTGCCAGTGAGCATGGTGGCTACACCTTC. Encoded protein: CASEHGGYTF.

The V gene is TRBV2, the J gene TRBJ2-7, with D perhaps given as TRBD1 or TRBD2 (6 bases each). Trimming took off 7 bases at V and 0 bases at J, with 13 bases between the two ends. Germline V gives CDR1 SNHLY, CDR2 FYNNEI. The CDR3 runs 14 residues. The CDR3, as DNA: TGTGCCAGCACCACGGGGGCCGGCTCCTACGAGCAGTACTTC. Translation: CASTTGAGSYEQYF.

This chain joins TRBV6-1 and TRBJ2-1; D is unresolved. CDR3 length equals 14 residues. The V and J ends lost 5 bases and 9 bases respectively, with 17 bases between them. Germline V gene data show CDR1 as MNHNS and CDR2 as SASEGT. CDR3 coding DNA: TGTGCCAGCAGTCCCTCATTAGACGTGGGTGAGCAGTTCTTC. It yields the protein CASSPSLDVGEQFF.

This clonotype was seen repeatedly, ten times or more. V gene TRBV6-2 or TRBV6-3 combines with J gene TRBJ2-1, with 9 bases lining up with TRBD2. This CDR3 region has 20 residues. Germline loops: CDR1 MNHEY, CDR2 SVGEGT. With 0 bases clipped from V and 4 bases from J, the junction kept 16 bases outside the gene matches. The DNA of the CDR3 is TGTGCCAGCAGTTACTCGATTGCAGCGGGGGGTGTTGGGAGTTACAATGAGCAGTTCTTC. Amino acids: CASSYSIAAGGVGSYNEQFF.

Many counts were recorded for this clonotype. This sequence joins TRBV5-6 and TRBJ1-1, with D possibly matching TRBD1 (5 bases). The CDR3 spans 12 residues. V shed 2 bases and J shed 11 bases, with 13 bases lying between them. Germline lookup yields CDR1 SGHDT and CDR2 YYEEEE. The CDR3 region is CASSFGAGIAFF. CDR3 coding DNA: TGTGCCAGCAGCTTTGGGGCAGGGATTGCTTTCTTT.

This clonotype occurred a few times. V usage is TRBV5-1 and J usage is TRBJ1-2; 7 bases align to TRBD1. V was pared by 5 bases and J by 6 bases, with 13 bases of the junction left unmatched. The CDR3 is 15 residues long. In germline, CDR1 is SGHRS, CDR2 YFSETQ. CDR3: CASRASPGGFDGYTF. The CDR3 bases are TGCGCCAGCAGAGCCTCGCCAGGGGGATTCGATGGCTACACCTTC.

This clonotype was counted only a few times. The CDR3 here is CASSPRGMGTEAFF. In DNA, the CDR3 is TGCGCCAGCAGCCCCAGGGGGATGGGTACTGAAGCTTTCTTT. J is TRBJ1-1 and V is TRBV5-1; 7 nucleotides line up with TRBD1. This CDR3 is built from 14 residues. Germline-derived CDR1 and CDR2 are SGHRS and YFSETQ. Trimming at V came to 4 bases and at J to 5 bases, leaving 8 bases not matched to a gene. Looking up the rest from reference TRBV5-1 and TRBJ1-1 gives the full variable domain: KAGVTQTPRYLIKTRGQQVTLSCSPISGHRSVSWYQQTPGQGLQFLFEYFSETQRNKGNFPGRFSGRQFSNSRSEMNVSTLELGDSALYLCASSPRGMGTEAFFGQGTRLTVV.

This clonotype appeared many times. The chain links TRBV3-1 to TRBJ2-2; D assignment may be TRBD1 or TRBD2 (5 bases each). CDR1 and CDR2 from the germline V gene are LGHDT and YNNKEL (reference sequence). The CDR3 has 15 amino acids. Trimming removed 3 bases at V and 2 bases at J, with 10 bases between. As DNA, the CDR3 is TGTGCCAGCAGCCAGGGGCCGGGAAACACCGGGGAGCTGTTTTTT. Residues: CASSQGPGNTGELFF.

This sequence joins TRBV7-9 and TRBJ1-4, with a possible D match to TRBD1 (5 bases). The ends were cut back, 5 bases at V and 5 bases at J, with 15 bases in the middle. The CDR3 consists of 15 residues. Germline-derived CDR1 and CDR2 are SEHNR and FQNEAQ (reference sequence). The DNA of the CDR3 is TGTGCCAGCAGCGCCCCCGGGACTGACAATGAAAAACTGTTTTTT. It translates to CASSAPGTDNEKLFF.